The entry below describes one T cell receptor beta chain. The CDR3 is made up of 15 amino acids. With 6 bases clipped from V and 2 bases from J, the junction kept 6 bases outside the gene matches. TCRdb's table, derived via immunoSEQ multiplex PCR, lists solely in-frame clones and lacks some. The sample carries approximately 200,000 clones, approximately 86% recorded once. The data derive from a study of blood T cell repertoires in COVID-19. Sample: PBMCs or T cells enriched from blood (not recorded which). The chain employs TRBV23-1 and TRBJ1-5; TRBD1 aligns across 8 bases. TRBV23-1 falls under the ORF class, with uncertain function. This clonotype originated in a man aged 18 to 30 with acute COVID-19. The CDR3 coding sequence is TGCGCCAGCAGCCAGGGACAGGCTTGCAATCAGCCCCAGCATTTT. Its translation: CASSQGQACNQPQHF.